The present T cell receptor (beta chain) was sequenced within a study of identical twins. Template switching added a universal primer site, and cDNA bore unique molecular identifiers. Each CDR3 protein gets one entry after TCRdb re-called the 5' RACE reads with MiXCR. The table records 450,000 or so distinct CDR3 sequences, around an eighth of them present only once. Findings and limits, study-wide: These conclusions were based on statistical analysis (cross-sectional, not following the same donors).

Each donor (without exception) was a healthy Caucasian. This clonotype has a count of ten or more. Its antigen is not known. Deletions cut 0 bases from V and 2 bases from J, with 6 bases between. The CDR3 has 13 residues. Germline assignment: CDR1 SGHRS and CDR2 YFSETQ. The data were also submitted as part of a second study, on yellow fever vaccine responses in identical twins.

The sample comprised CD4+ T cells sorted from blood. The sequence was collected from a woman between 18 and 30 years old in good health. The V and J genes are TRBV5-1 and TRBJ2-7; D unclear. The CDR3 sequence: CASSLGYTYEQYF. Here the CDR3 DNA reads TGCGCCAGCAGCTTGGGCTATACCTACGAGCAGTACTTC.